This paragraph reports one TCR beta chain. The antigen is unknown. It is unclear where the CDR3 begins or ends on the DNA, so no DNA is shown, and the CDR3 is as TCRdb lists it. Blood RNA originated from unsorted whole blood, with germline DNA additionally extracted. Prior to surgery, around 3.6 milliliters of peripheral blood were drawn. The CDR3 comprises 13 residues, both ends counted. The germline gives CDR1 MNHNS, CDR2 SASEGT. The entry originates in a study of tumor-infiltrating lymphocytes in primary liver carcinoma. The input was 450 to 500 ng total RNA; TCR beta cDNA was made from it with a constant-region primer. Nested multiplex PCR, run for three rounds with slightly modified ARM-PCR, yielded TCR beta libraries. Use of TRBV1-TRBV30 forward primers with a C-beta reverse primer characterized the first two PCR rounds, which lasted around 9 cycles each. TCRdb analysed the multiplex PCR reads with MiXCR anew, one entry per CDR3 protein. Of 330,000 or so distinct CDR3 sequences detected, 65% appear once; the ten largest clones hold about 6%.

Findings of the study overall: Tumor region pairs outstripped tumor-adjacent and tumor-blood pairs in overlap.

The source is a man aged 35-49 years with primary liver carcinoma and hepatitis B virus infection. Sequenced material: peripheral blood. The rearrangement joins TRBV6-1 to TRBJ1-1; the table's D call of TRBD1 was not tested on the DNA. The CDR3 reads CASSVGDGTETFF.